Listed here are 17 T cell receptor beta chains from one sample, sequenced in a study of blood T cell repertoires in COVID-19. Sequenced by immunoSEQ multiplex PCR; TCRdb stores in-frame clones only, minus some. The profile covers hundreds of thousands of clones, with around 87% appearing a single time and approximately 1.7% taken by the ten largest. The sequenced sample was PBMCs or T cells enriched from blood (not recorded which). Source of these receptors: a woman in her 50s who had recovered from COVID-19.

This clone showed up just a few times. CDR3 protein: CASSLETGTGAGNTIYF. In DNA, the CDR3 is TGTGCCAGCAGCTTAGAAACGGGGACAGGGGCTGGAAACACCATATATTTT. The rearrangement joins TRBV7-9 to TRBJ1-3; 10 bases match TRBD1. Germline CDR1 SEHNR, CDR2 FQNEAQ (reference sequence). CDR3 length equals 17 residues. Trimming removed 1 base from V and 2 bases from J; junction bases left unmatched: 5.

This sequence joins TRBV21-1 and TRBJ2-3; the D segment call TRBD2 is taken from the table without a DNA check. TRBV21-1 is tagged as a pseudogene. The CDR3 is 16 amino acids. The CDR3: CASSKVERVLTDTQYF. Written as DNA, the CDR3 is TGTGCCAGCAGCAAAGTGGAGCGGGTGCTTACAGATACGCAGTATTTT.

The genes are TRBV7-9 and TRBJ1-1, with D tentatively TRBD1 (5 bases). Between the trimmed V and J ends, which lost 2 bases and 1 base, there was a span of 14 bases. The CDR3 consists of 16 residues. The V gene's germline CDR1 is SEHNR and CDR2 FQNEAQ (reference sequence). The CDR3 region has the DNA TGTGCCAGCAGCTTATTTATAAGGGGAGGGAACACTGAAGCTTTCTTT. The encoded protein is CASSLFIRGGNTEAFF.

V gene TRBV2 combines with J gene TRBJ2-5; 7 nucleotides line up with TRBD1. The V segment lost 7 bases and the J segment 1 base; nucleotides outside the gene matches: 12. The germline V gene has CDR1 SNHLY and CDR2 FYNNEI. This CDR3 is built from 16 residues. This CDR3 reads CASKLNRGVGQETQYF. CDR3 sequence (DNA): TGTGCCAGCAAGCTGAACAGGGGTGTAGGCCAAGAGACCCAGTACTTC.

CDR3 region: CASSRRVGLDNYGYTF. The CDR3 DNA reads as TGTGCCAGCAGTCGGAGGGTGGGGTTGGACAACTATGGCTACACCTTC. This chain links TRBV27 with TRBJ1-2; D unclear. This CDR3 comprises 16 residues. Trimming left V 5 bases short and J 2 bases short, with 18 bases between. CDR1 is MNHEY, CDR2 SMNVEV, per germline (reference sequence).

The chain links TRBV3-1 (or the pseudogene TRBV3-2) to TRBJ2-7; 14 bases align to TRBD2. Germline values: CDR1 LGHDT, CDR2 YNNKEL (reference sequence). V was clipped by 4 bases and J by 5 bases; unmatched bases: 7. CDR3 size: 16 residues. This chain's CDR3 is CASSRGTSGRYNEQYF. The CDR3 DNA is TGTGCCAGCAGCCGGGGGACTAGCGGGAGATATAACGAGCAGTACTTC.

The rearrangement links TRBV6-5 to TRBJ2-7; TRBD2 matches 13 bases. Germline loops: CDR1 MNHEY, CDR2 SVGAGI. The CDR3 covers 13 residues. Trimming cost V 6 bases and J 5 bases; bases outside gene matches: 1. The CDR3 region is CASRTSGRDEQYF. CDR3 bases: TGTGCCAGCAGAACTAGCGGGAGGGACGAGCAGTACTTC.

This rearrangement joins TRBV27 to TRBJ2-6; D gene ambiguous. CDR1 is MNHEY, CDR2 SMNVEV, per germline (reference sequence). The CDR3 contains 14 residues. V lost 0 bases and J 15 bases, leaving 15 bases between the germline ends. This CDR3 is CASSLSSPYLGLTF. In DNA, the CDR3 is TGTGCCAGCAGTTTATCTAGCCCGTATCTTGGCCTGACTTTC.

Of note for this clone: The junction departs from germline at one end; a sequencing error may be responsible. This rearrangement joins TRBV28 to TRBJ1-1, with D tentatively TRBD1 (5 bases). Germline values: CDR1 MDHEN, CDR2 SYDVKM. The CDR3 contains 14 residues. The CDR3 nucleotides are TGTGCCAGCAGTCCCAGCCAGCAGGGCCTGAGAATGATCTTT. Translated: CASSPSQQGLRMIF.

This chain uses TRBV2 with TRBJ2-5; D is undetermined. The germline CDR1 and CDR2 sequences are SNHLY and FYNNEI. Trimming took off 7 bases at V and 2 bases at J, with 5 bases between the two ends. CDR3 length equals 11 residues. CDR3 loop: CASIQQETQYF. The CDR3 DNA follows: TGTGCCAGCATCCAGCAAGAGACCCAGTACTTC. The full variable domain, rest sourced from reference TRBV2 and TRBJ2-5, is EPEVTQTPSHQVTQMGQEVILRCVPISNHLYFYWYRQILGQKVEFLVSFYNNEISEKSEIFDDQFSVERPDGSNFTLKIRSTKLEDSAMYFCASIQQETQYFGPGTRLLVL.

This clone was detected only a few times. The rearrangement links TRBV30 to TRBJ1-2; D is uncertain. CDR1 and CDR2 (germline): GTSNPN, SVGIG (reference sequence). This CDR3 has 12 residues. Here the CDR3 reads CSILGINYGYTF. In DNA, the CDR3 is TGTTCCATACTCGGGATTAACTATGGCTACACCTTC.

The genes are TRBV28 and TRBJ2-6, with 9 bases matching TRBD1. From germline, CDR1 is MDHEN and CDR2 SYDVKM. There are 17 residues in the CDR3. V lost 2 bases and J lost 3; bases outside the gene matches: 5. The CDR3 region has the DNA TGTGCCAGCAGTTTAACGACAGGGGGTGGTGGGGCCAACGTCCTGACTTTC. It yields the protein CASSLTTGGGGANVLTF. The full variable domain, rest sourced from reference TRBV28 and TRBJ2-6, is DVKVTQSSRYLVKRTGEKVFLECVQDMDHENMFWYRQDPGLGLRLIYFSYDVKMKEKGDIPEGYSVSREKKERFSLILESASTNQTSMYLCASSLTTGGGGANVLTFGAGSRLTVL.

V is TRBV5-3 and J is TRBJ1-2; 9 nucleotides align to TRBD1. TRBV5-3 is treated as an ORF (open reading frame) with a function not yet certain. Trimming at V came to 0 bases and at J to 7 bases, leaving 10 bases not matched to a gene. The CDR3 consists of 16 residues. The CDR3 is CARSLVDRGCFVGYTF. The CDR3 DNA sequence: TGTGCCAGAAGCTTGGTGGACAGGGGTTGTTTTGTTGGCTACACCTTC.

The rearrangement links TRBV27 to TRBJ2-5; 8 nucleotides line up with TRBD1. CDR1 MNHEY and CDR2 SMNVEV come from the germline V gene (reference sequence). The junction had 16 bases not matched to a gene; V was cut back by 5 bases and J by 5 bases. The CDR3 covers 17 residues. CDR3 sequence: CASSPPGQVPSGETQYF. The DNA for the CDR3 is TGTGCCAGCAGTCCACCGGGACAGGTCCCTTCCGGGGAGACCCAGTACTTC.

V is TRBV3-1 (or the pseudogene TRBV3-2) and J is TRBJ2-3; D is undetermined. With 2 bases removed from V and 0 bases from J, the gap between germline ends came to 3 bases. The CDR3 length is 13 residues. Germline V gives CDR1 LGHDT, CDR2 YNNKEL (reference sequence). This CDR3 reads CASSQLSTDTQYF. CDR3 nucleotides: TGTGCCAGCAGCCAACTTAGCACAGATACGCAGTATTTT.

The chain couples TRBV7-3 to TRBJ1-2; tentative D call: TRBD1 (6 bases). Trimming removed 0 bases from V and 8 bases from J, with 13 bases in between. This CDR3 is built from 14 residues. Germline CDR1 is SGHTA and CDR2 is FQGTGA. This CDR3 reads CASSLTSGAQGYTF. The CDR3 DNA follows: TGTGCCAGCAGCTTAACCTCAGGGGCGCAAGGCTACACCTTC.

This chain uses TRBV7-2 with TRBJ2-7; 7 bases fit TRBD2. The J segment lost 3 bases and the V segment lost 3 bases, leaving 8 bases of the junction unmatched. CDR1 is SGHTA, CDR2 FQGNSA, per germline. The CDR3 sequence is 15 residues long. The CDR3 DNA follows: TGTGCCAGCAGCTTCGGCAGCGGGAACCTCTACGAGCAGTACTTC. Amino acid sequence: CASSFGSGNLYEQYF. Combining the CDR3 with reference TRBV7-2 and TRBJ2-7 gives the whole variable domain GAGVSQSPSNKVTEKGKDVELRCDPISGHTALYWYRQSLGQGLEFLIYFQGNSAPDKSGLPSDRFSAERTGGSVSTLTIQRTQQEDSAVYLCASSFGSGNLYEQYFGPGTRLTVT.